These 7 T cell receptor beta chains were all obtained from the same sample, sequenced in a study of blood T cells in healthy people across ages. Sample-barcoded 5' priming and a J-beta primer mix drove a second PCR of 7 to 11 cycles. TCRdb ran MiXCR on the 5' RACE reads and lists one entry per CDR3 protein. In the table there are fewer than 900,000 distinct CDR3 sequences, roughly two fifths of which are singletons. The sample comprised blood. These receptors were collected from a woman aged 55-69 years in good health.

This clonotype was observed a few times. The chain links TRBV3-1 to TRBJ2-1; TRBD2 agrees at 10 bases. The CDR3 sequence is 16 residues long. Per germline, CDR1 LGHDT and CDR2 YNNKEL (reference sequence). Germline trimming cut 3 bases from V and 7 bases from J; bases unmatched to any gene: 9. The CDR3 here is CASSQTPAGGINEQFF. The CDR3 DNA follows: TGTGCCAGCAGCCAGACCCCAGCGGGGGGGATTAATGAGCAGTTCTTC.

The CDR3 here is CASSLGGAGVSNEQYF. DNA for the CDR3: TGTGCCAGCAGTTTGGGCGGAGCGGGAGTTTCAAATGAGCAGTACTTC. The V gene is TRBV11-2, the J gene TRBJ2-4; 8 nucleotides align to TRBD2. CDR3 length: 16 residues. Germline CDR1 and CDR2: SGHAT and FQNNGV. After removal of 6 bases from V and 13 bases from J, the junction contained 20 bases not matched to a gene.

The J gene is TRBJ2-3, the V gene TRBV5-1, with D possibly TRBD1 on 6 matching bases. From germline, CDR1 is SGHRS and CDR2 YFSETQ. This CDR3 is 14 amino acids long. Trimming removed 2 bases from V and 2 bases from J, with 9 bases in between. CDR3 nucleotide sequence: TGCGCCAGCAGCTTACGGGACATCACAGATACGCAGTATTTT. As protein: CASSLRDITDTQYF.

The chain links TRBV7-8 to TRBJ2-1; 7 positions agree with TRBD2. Germline V CDR1 and CDR2: SGHVS, FQNEAQ. The CDR3 has 16 amino acids. Trimming at V came to 0 bases and at J to 5 bases, leaving 7 bases not matched to a gene. As DNA, the CDR3 is TGTGCCAGCAGCTTAGCTGTAGCGGGCCATCACAATGAGCAGTTCTTC. It specifies CASSLAVAGHHNEQFF. Together with reference TRBV7-8 and TRBJ2-1, the CDR3 gives the full variable domain: GAGVSQSPRYKVAKRGQDVALRCDPISGHVSLFWYQQALGQGPEFLTYFQNEAQLDKSGLPSDRFFAERPEGSVSTLKIQRTQQEDSAVYLCASSLAVAGHHNEQFFGPGTRLTVL.

This chain joins TRBV20-1 and TRBJ2-1; maybe TRBD2 (5 bases). Trimming took 1 base from V and 4 from J, leaving 14 bases between them. The CDR3 is 15 amino acids. In germline, CDR1 is DFQATT, CDR2 SNEGSKA (reference sequence). In DNA form, the CDR3 reads TGCAGTGCTAGAGGGGCGGGCACGAGATACAATGAGCAGTTCTTC. Protein sequence: CSARGAGTRYNEQFF.

J is TRBJ2-2 and V is TRBV6-2 or TRBV6-3; possibly TRBD1 for D (5 bases). The CDR3 is made up of 15 amino acids. Germline V CDR1 and CDR2: MNHEY, SVGEGT. Trimming shortened V by 5 bases and J by 3 bases, and 13 bases separated the two germline ends. CDR3 region: CASSQGGLDTGELFF. CDR3 DNA: TGTGCCAGCAGTCAGGGCGGCCTCGACACCGGGGAGCTGTTTTTT.

This clonotype was picked up one time. CDR3 nucleotide sequence: TGTGCCAGCAGTTCCGGGACTAGCGGGAGTCACAATGAGCAGTACTTC. The encoded protein is CASSSGTSGSHNEQYF. This chain joins TRBV7-2 and TRBJ2-5, with TRBD2 identical over 14 bases. Looked up from germline, CDR1 is SGHTA and CDR2 is FQGNSA. Unmatched junction bases numbered 14, after V lost 6 bases and J lost 11 bases. The CDR3 has 16 amino acids.